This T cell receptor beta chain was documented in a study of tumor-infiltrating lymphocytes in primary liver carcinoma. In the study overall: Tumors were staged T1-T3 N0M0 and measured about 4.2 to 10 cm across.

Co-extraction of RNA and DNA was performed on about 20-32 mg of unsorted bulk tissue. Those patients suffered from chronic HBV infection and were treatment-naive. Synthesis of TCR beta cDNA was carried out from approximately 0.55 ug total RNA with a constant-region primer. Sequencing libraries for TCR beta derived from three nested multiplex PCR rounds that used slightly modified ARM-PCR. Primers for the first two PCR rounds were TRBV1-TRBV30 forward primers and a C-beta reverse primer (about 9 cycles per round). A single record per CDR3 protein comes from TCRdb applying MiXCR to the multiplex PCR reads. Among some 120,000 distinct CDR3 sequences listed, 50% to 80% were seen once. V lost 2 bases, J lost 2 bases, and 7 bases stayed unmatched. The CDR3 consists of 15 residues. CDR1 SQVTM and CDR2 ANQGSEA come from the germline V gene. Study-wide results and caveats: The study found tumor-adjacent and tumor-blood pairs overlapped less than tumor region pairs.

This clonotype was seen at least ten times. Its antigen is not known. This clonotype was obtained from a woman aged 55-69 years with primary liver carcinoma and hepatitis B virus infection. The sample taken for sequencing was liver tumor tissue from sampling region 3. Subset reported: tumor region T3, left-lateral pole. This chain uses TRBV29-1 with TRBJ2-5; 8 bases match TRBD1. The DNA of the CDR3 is TGCAGCGTTGAACCGGCCAGGGGGCGGCAAGAGACCCAGTACTTC. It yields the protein CSVEPARGRQETQYF. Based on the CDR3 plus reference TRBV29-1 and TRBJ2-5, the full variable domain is SAVISQKPSRDICQRGTSLTIQCQVDSQVTMMFWYRQQPGQSLTLIATANQGSEATYESGFVIDKFPISRPNLTFSTLTVSNMSPEDSSIYLCSVEPARGRQETQYFGPGTRLLVL.